These 27 T cell receptor beta chains share one sample of origin, sequenced in a study of memory CD4+ T cells and cytomegalovirus serostatus (dated by TCRdb to the late 2010s). Single viable CD3+CD4+CD8-CD45RO+ cells were sorted as memory CD4+ T cells on a FACSAria II. The library came from the immunoSEQ multiplex PCR assay. TCRdb took over this immuneACCESS table, retaining in-frame rearrangements with V and J assigned. Such tables are incomplete; in checked studies, under half of the missing clones stem from an unresolved V gene, and the remainder is unexplained. This sample holds about 53,000 clones; about 81% were observed only once. Around 1.1% of the sample rests with the top ten. Specimen: memory CD4+ T cells from blood. These TCRs come from an adult in good health and CMV-seronegative.

This clone was seen a few times. The chain employs TRBV7-8 and TRBJ2-5; TRBD2 matches 7 bases. V gave up 1 base and J gave up 2 bases; unmatched junction bases: 4. This CDR3 region has 15 residues. The V gene's germline CDR1 is SGHVS and CDR2 FQNEAQ. Here the CDR3 DNA reads TGTGCCAGCAGCTTAGGTCTAGCGGTACAAGAGACCCAGTACTTC. Translating gives CASSLGLAVQETQYF.

This clone has a handful of counts. This chain joins TRBV30 and TRBJ1-1; D gene uncertain. From germline, CDR1 is GTSNPN and CDR2 SVGIG (reference sequence). Trimming pared 0 bases from V and 2 bases from J, leaving 13 bases between. The CDR3 has 15 amino acids. The CDR3 sequence is CAWSVPYGRNTEAFF. The DNA for the CDR3 is TGTGCCTGGAGTGTACCATATGGGAGAAACACTGAAGCTTTCTTT.

This clone was recorded once. The sample has other DNA sequences that encode this CDR3 too. The chain combines TRBV5-5 with TRBJ1-1; D gene uncertain. Germline CDR1 reads SGHKS; CDR2 reads YYEKEE (reference sequence). Trimming took off 0 bases at V and 1 base at J, with 4 bases between the two ends. This CDR3 is built from 13 residues. The CDR3 is CASSLGGNTEAFF. For the CDR3, the DNA is TGTGCCAGCAGCTTGGGGGGGAACACTGAAGCTTTCTTT. Filled out from reference TRBV5-5 and TRBJ1-1, the complete variable domain reads DAGVTQSPTHLIKTRGQQVTLRCSPISGHKSVSWYQQVLGQGPQFIFQYYEKEERGRGNFPDRFSARQFPNYSSELNVNALLLGDSALYLCASSLGGNTEAFFGQGTRLTVV.

The rearrangement uses TRBV14 and TRBJ1-3; a possible D gene is TRBD1 (5 bases). This CDR3 region has 16 residues. V lost 0 bases, J lost 0 bases, and 9 bases lay in between. Germline V gives CDR1 SGHDN, CDR2 FVKESK. CDR3 sequence (DNA): TGTGCCAGCAGCCAAGAGCGGGGGTTCTCTGGAAACACCATATATTTT. Amino acids: CASSQERGFSGNTIYF.

V usage is TRBV11-2 and J usage is TRBJ2-5; tentatively, D is TRBD2 (6 bases). CDR1 SGHAT and CDR2 FQNNGV come from the germline V gene. This CDR3 region has 14 residues. Trimming took 0 bases from V and 6 from J, leaving 11 bases between them. The CDR3 region has the DNA TGTGCCAGCAGCTTAGATCCGGGAGCCAAGACCCAGTACTTC. Its translation is CASSLDPGAKTQYF.

This chain uses TRBV5-1 with TRBJ2-5; TRBD2 might be the D (7 bases). Per the germline V gene, CDR1 is SGHRS and CDR2 is YFSETQ. CDR3 length: 16 residues. Trimming shortened V by 1 base and J by 2 bases, and 15 bases separated the two germline ends. The CDR3 region has the DNA TGCGCCAGCAGCTTGAACGAGGGGGGGGCACAAGAGACCCAGTACTTC. Translation gives CASSLNEGGAQETQYF.

The chain links TRBV5-4 to TRBJ1-1; maybe TRBD1 (5 bases). The CDR3 has 16 residues. V was trimmed by 2 bases and J by 0 bases, leaving 14 bases between them. Germline assignment: CDR1 SGHNT and CDR2 YYREEE (reference sequence). CDR3 residues: CASSLGRGILNTEAFF. DNA of the CDR3: TGTGCCAGCAGCTTAGGGCGGGGGATATTGAACACTGAAGCTTTCTTT. Drawing the rest from reference TRBV5-4 and TRBJ1-1, the complete variable domain is ETGVTQSPTHLIKTRGQQVTLRCSSQSGHNTVSWYQQALGQGPQFIFQYYREEENGRGNFPPRFSGLQFPNYSSELNVNALELDDSALYLCASSLGRGILNTEAFFGQGTRLTVV.

This chain joins TRBV7-3 and TRBJ2-1; 9 nucleotides line up with TRBD2. Germline values: CDR1 SGHTA, CDR2 FQGTGA. The V gene end was trimmed by 5 bases and the J gene end by 6 bases; junction bases not matched to a gene: 8. This CDR3 has 15 amino acids. CDR3 sequence reads: CASSDQGLATNEQFF. The CDR3 DNA reads TGTGCCAGCAGCGATCAGGGACTAGCCACCAATGAGCAGTTCTTC.

This chain links TRBV11-3 with TRBJ1-2, with D uncertain. The germline gives CDR1 SGHNT, CDR2 YENEEA. Trimming took 6 bases from V and 6 from J, leaving 20 bases between them. The CDR3 runs to 15 residues. The CDR3 protein is CASSRDLTDLDGYTF. CDR3 DNA: TGTGCCAGCAGTCGCGATCTAACAGACCTTGATGGCTACACCTTC. Using reference TRBV11-3 and TRBJ1-2 for the parts outside the CDR3, the full variable domain is EAGVVQSPRYKIIEKKQPVAFWCNPISGHNTLYWYLQNLGQGPELLIRYENEEAVDDSQLPKDRFSAERLKGVDSTLKIQPAELGDSAVYLCASSRDLTDLDGYTFGSGTRLTVV.

The chain has TRBV7-8 and TRBJ2-5; D ambiguous. Germline CDR1 reads SGHVS; CDR2 reads FQNEAQ. V was clipped by 9 bases and J by 2 bases, with 16 bases between them. The length of the CDR3 is 14 residues. CDR3 loop: CASTPGEVQETQYF. For the CDR3, the DNA is TGTGCCAGTACCCCCGGAGAAGTACAAGAGACCCAGTACTTC. The whole variable domain, remainder taken from reference TRBV7-8 and TRBJ2-5, is GAGVSQSPRYKVAKRGQDVALRCDPISGHVSLFWYQQALGQGPEFLTYFQNEAQLDKSGLPSDRFFAERPEGSVSTLKIQRTQQEDSAVYLCASTPGEVQETQYFGPGTRLLVL.

This clone showed up just once. The chain employs TRBV9 and TRBJ2-3, with D perhaps TRBD1 or TRBD2 (5 bases each). This CDR3 has 17 residues. V dropped 3 bases and J dropped 0 bases, with 17 bases sitting between them. Per germline, CDR1 SGDLS and CDR2 YYNGEE. The CDR3 region is CASSAGGRAASTDTQYF. The CDR3 nucleotides are TGTGCCAGCAGCGCTGGGGGACGGGCCGCTAGCACAGATACGCAGTATTTT.

This rearrangement joins TRBV6-5 to TRBJ1-1; no definite D call. Germline V lookup: CDR1 MNHEY, CDR2 SVGAGI. CDR3 length: 14 residues. V was clipped by 0 bases and J by 3 bases, with 8 bases between them. Here the CDR3 DNA reads TGTGCCAGCAGTTACTCGATTCAGCACACTGAAGCTTTCTTT. It specifies CASSYSIQHTEAFF.

The chain uses TRBV10-3 and TRBJ1-6, with 7 bases identical to TRBD1. The CDR3 is 15 amino acids. The germline V gene has CDR1 ENHRY and CDR2 SYGVKD. With V trimmed by 3 bases and J by 10 bases, 9 bases remained unmatched. The CDR3 here is CAISEGPAGGSPLHF. As DNA, the CDR3 is TGTGCCATCAGTGAAGGTCCGGCAGGGGGATCACCCCTCCACTTT.

J is TRBJ1-1 and V is TRBV27, with TRBD1 matching over 9 bases. This CDR3 has 13 residues. Germline V gene lookup returns CDR1 MNHEY and CDR2 SMNVEV (reference sequence). J was trimmed by 9 bases and V by 2 bases; bases with no gene match: 4. The CDR3 DNA reads TGTGCCAGCAGTTTAAACAACAGGGGGCAAGCTTTCTTT. Translation: CASSLNNRGQAFF.

The chain combines TRBV12-5 with TRBJ2-1; D is perhaps TRBD1 (6 bases). CDR1 and CDR2 (germline): LGHNT, FRNRAP. Trimming left V 5 bases short and J 7 bases short, with 18 bases between. This CDR3 spans 15 amino acids. The CDR3 loop reads CASGLAQGNGNEQFF. CDR3 bases: TGTGCTAGTGGTCTGGCCCAGGGGAACGGGAATGAGCAGTTCTTC.

This sequence joins TRBV28 and TRBJ1-1; D gene ambiguous. The ends were cut back, 4 bases at V and 0 bases at J, with 6 bases in the middle. Germline assignment: CDR1 MDHEN and CDR2 SYDVKM. The CDR3 spans 13 residues. The CDR3 DNA reads as TGTGCCAGCAGTTCAGACATGAACACTGAAGCTTTCTTT. It yields the protein CASSSDMNTEAFF. The full variable domain, its missing parts supplied by reference TRBV28 and TRBJ1-1, is DVKVTQSSRYLVKRTGEKVFLECVQDMDHENMFWYRQDPGLGLRLIYFSYDVKMKEKGDIPEGYSVSREKKERFSLILESASTNQTSMYLCASSSDMNTEAFFGQGTRLTVV.

This chain joins TRBV7-2 and TRBJ1-4; D unresolved. Germline CDR1 is SGHTA and CDR2 is FQGNSA. V lost 2 bases to trimming and J lost 8 bases, with 15 bases between them. This CDR3 spans 15 amino acids. The CDR3 DNA reads TGTGCCAGCAGCTTAACATTGGCAGCTGCCGAAAAACTGTTTTTT. It codes for CASSLTLAAAEKLFF.

This rearrangement joins TRBV6-5 to TRBJ2-3, with D unresolved. This CDR3 contains 12 residues. Germline V gene lookup returns CDR1 MNHEY and CDR2 SVGAGI. The V end lost 6 bases, the J end lost 3 bases, and 7 bases lay between the germline ends. CDR3 coding DNA: TGTGCCAGCAGCCCAAGTACAGATACGCAGTATTTT. Its translation: CASSPSTDTQYF.

The rearrangement links TRBV6-5 to TRBJ1-3; D remains ambiguous. The length of the CDR3 is 15 residues. The germline V and J ends were trimmed by 7 bases and 0 bases, with 13 bases remaining between them. CDR1 and CDR2 from the germline V gene are MNHEY and SVGAGI. The CDR3 loop is CASTRAGSSGNTIYF. For the CDR3, the DNA is TGTGCCAGCACCCGGGCTGGGAGCTCTGGAAACACCATATATTTT.

CDR3 in DNA: TGTGCCAGCAGTTATGGGGGTTTTCGGCCTAATGAAAAACTGTTTTTT. Protein product: CASSYGGFRPNEKLFF. The chain joins TRBV6-5 to TRBJ1-4; weak D call: TRBD1 (5 bases). Germline CDR1 reads MNHEY; CDR2 reads SVGAGI. The CDR3 is made up of 16 amino acids. With 3 bases removed from V and 3 bases from J, the gap between germline ends came to 14 bases.

V and J are TRBV7-2 and TRBJ1-1, with 7 bases matching TRBD1. This CDR3 contains 14 residues. V lost 6 bases and J lost 3; bases outside the gene matches: 7. Germline CDR1 is SGHTA and CDR2 is FQGNSA. CDR3 protein: CASRSGGSYTEAFF. CDR3 nucleotides: TGTGCCAGCAGGTCAGGGGGTTCCTACACTGAAGCTTTCTTT.

This clone was counted only a few times. The rearrangement joins TRBV7-3 to TRBJ2-1, with no clear D. CDR1 and CDR2 (germline): SGHTA, FQGTGA. The germline V and J ends were trimmed by 0 bases and 0 bases, with 9 bases remaining between them. This CDR3 has 16 amino acids. The DNA for the CDR3 is TGTGCCAGCAGCTTAACCCCGGACCGCTCCTACAATGAGCAGTTCTTC. It specifies CASSLTPDRSYNEQFF.

The chain employs TRBV19 and TRBJ2-2; D gene ambiguous. The CDR3 totals 14 residues. The V and J ends lost 6 bases and 6 bases respectively, with 14 bases between them. The germline gives CDR1 LNHDA, CDR2 SQIVND (reference sequence). As DNA, the CDR3 is TGTGCCAGTAGATGGAGTTTTGAGGCCGGGGAGCTGTTTTTT. Amino acid sequence: CASRWSFEAGELFF.

V gene TRBV28 combines with J gene TRBJ1-5; a weak D match, TRBD1 (6 bases). This CDR3 spans 15 amino acids. V lost 5 bases and J 4 bases, leaving 15 bases between the germline ends. Germline V gene data show CDR1 as MDHEN and CDR2 as SYDVKM. The CDR3 nucleotides read TGTGCCAGCAGTCCCCGCGGACAGCAGAATCAGCCCCAGCATTTT. Protein product: CASSPRGQQNQPQHF.

V is TRBV11-3 and J is TRBJ2-5; 12 nucleotides match TRBD2. Germline CDR1 and CDR2: SGHNT and YENEEA. CDR3 length: 16 residues. V lost 4 bases, J lost 4 bases, and 7 bases stayed unmatched. The chain's CDR3 is CASSSRLAGERETQYF. CDR3 in DNA: TGTGCCAGCAGCTCCCGACTAGCGGGAGAAAGAGAGACCCAGTACTTC.

This chain connects TRBV7-3 to TRBJ2-5; 7 bases are shared with TRBD2. The germline V gene encodes CDR1 SGHTA and CDR2 FQGTGA. The CDR3 sequence is 15 residues long. Trimming removed 5 bases from V and 5 bases from J; junction bases left unmatched: 11. The CDR3 DNA is TGTGCCAGCAGCCGAGGAGGGAGGGCCTGGGAGACCCAGTACTTC. Protein: CASSRGGRAWETQYF.

In DNA form, the CDR3 reads TGTGCCAGCAGCACCCGGACAGCAAACACTGAAGCTTTCTTT. This encodes CASSTRTANTEAFF. The rearrangement uses TRBV5-6 and TRBJ1-1; possibly TRBD1 for D (6 bases). Trimming removed 4 bases at V and 2 bases at J, with 12 bases between. The CDR3 spans 14 residues. Germline CDR1 and CDR2: SGHDT and YYEEEE. Complete variable domain (other parts from reference TRBV5-6 and TRBJ1-1): DAGVTQSPTHLIKTRGQQVTLRCSPKSGHDTVSWYQQALGQGPQFIFQYYEEEERQRGNFPDRFSGHQFPNYSSELNVNALLLGDSALYLCASSTRTANTEAFFGQGTRLTVV.